The 14 T cell receptor beta chains reported below all come from one sample, sequenced in a study of blood T cells in healthy people across ages. Then a second PCR, running roughly 7 to 11 cycles, was carried out with a sample-barcoded 5' primer and a J-beta primer mix. TCRdb re-derived calls from the 5' RACE reads in MiXCR, one entry per CDR3 protein. The data hold around 1,800,000 distinct CDR3 sequences, with roughly two fifths observed a single time. The sequenced material came from blood. These receptors were obtained from a human donor in good health.

This clonotype has just a few counts. V usage is TRBV29-1 and J usage is TRBJ1-4; the D is unclear. The CDR3 spans 13 residues. V was pared by 0 bases and J by 7 bases, with 9 bases between. Looked up from germline, CDR1 is SQVTM and CDR2 is ANQGSEA. The CDR3 loop is CSVEDDRGEKLFF. The DNA for the CDR3 is TGCAGCGTTGAAGATGACCGGGGTGAAAAACTGTTTTTT. The full variable domain, in which reference TRBV29-1 and TRBJ1-4 provide the parts outside the CDR3, is SAVISQKPSRDICQRGTSLTIQCQVDSQVTMMFWYRQQPGQSLTLIATANQGSEATYESGFVIDKFPISRPNLTFSTLTVSNMSPEDSSIYLCSVEDDRGEKLFFGSGTQLSVL.

The gene calls are TRBV5-1 and TRBJ1-6; TRBD1 is a possible D gene (5 bases). CDR1 is SGHRS and CDR2 is YFSETQ in the germline V gene. The CDR3 loop spans 13 amino acids. The V and J ends lost 4 bases and 11 bases respectively, with 13 bases between them. This CDR3 is CASSTGQNTPLHF. CDR3 nucleotide sequence: TGCGCCAGCAGCACCGGACAAAATACACCCCTCCACTTT.

This CDR3 is CASSFNTGERAYEQYF. CDR3 in DNA: TGTGCCAGCAGTTTCAACACAGGGGAGAGGGCCTACGAGCAGTACTTC. The V and J genes are TRBV12-3 or TRBV12-4 and TRBJ2-7, with 7 bases aligning to TRBD1. With 3 bases clipped from V and 2 bases from J, the junction kept 10 bases outside the gene matches. The length of the CDR3 is 16 residues.

There are a few counts of this clonotype. This chain uses TRBV5-1 with TRBJ2-3; unclear D gene. Trimming stripped 0 bases from V and 2 bases from J, with 10 bases between. This CDR3 spans 15 amino acids. The germline V gene encodes CDR1 SGHRS and CDR2 YFSETQ. The CDR3 is CASSLAWQSTDTQYF. The CDR3 DNA is TGCGCCAGCAGCTTGGCCTGGCAGTCCACAGATACGCAGTATTTT.

The chain carries TRBV4-3 and TRBJ2-2; no reliable D call. Trimming stripped 1 base from V and 8 bases from J, with 20 bases between. Germline CDR1 and CDR2: LGHNA and YSLEER. The CDR3 totals 17 residues. The chain's CDR3 is CASSQGPGYSGLGELFF. The CDR3 DNA sequence: TGCGCCAGCAGCCAAGGACCTGGGTATTCGGGTTTAGGGGAGCTGTTTTTT.

V and J are TRBV12-3 or TRBV12-4 and TRBJ2-3, with 9 bases that match TRBD2. CDR3 length: 15 amino acids. J gave up 2 bases and V 4 bases, and 4 bases lay outside the gene matches. The DNA for the CDR3 is TGTGCCAGCAGTTCCGGGACTAGCCTCACAGATACGCAGTATTTT. Translated: CASSSGTSLTDTQYF.

This chain links TRBV29-1 with TRBJ2-1; D might be TRBD1 (6 bases). The V end lost 4 bases, the J end lost 15 bases, and 28 bases lay between the germline ends. CDR1 is SQVTM, CDR2 ANQGSEA, per germline. The CDR3 contains 15 residues. The CDR3 is CSVVVRLGATYLAFF. The DNA of the CDR3 is TGCAGCGTTGTTGTTCGTCTGGGGGCGACGTATCTGGCGTTCTTC.

This clonotype occurred a few times. The rearrangement joins TRBV29-1 to TRBJ1-2; D possibly corresponds to TRBD1 (5 bases). Trimming left V 6 bases short and J 5 bases short, with 10 bases between. The CDR3 is made up of 11 amino acids. CDR1 SQVTM and CDR2 ANQGSEA come from the germline V gene. The CDR3 DNA follows: TGCAGCGTCGGGGCAGAATATGGCTACACCTTC. It yields the protein CSVGAEYGYTF.

This clonotype turned up a few times. The rearrangement links TRBV11-2 to TRBJ2-7, with D possibly matching TRBD1 (5 bases). CDR1 and CDR2 (germline): SGHAT, FQNNGV. This CDR3 has 15 amino acids. V dropped 0 bases and J dropped 3 bases, with 12 bases sitting between them. The CDR3 DNA is TGTGCCAGCAGCTTAGAAGACAGAGAGAGCTACGAGCAGTACTTC. This sequence encodes CASSLEDRESYEQYF.

This chain connects TRBV6-5 to TRBJ2-1; TRBD2 matches 9 bases. The CDR3 spans 15 residues. The V and J ends lost 8 bases and 7 bases, in that order; junction bases with no gene match: 12. CDR1 and CDR2 (germline): MNHEY, SVGAGI. CDR3 region: CASEPGLAGRNEQFF. CDR3 coding DNA: TGTGCCAGCGAACCGGGGCTAGCGGGGAGAAATGAGCAGTTCTTC.

This chain links TRBV6-5 with TRBJ1-1; D uncertain. The CDR3 is 13 amino acids. In germline, CDR1 is MNHEY, CDR2 SVGAGI. Trimming removed 9 bases from V and 4 bases from J, with 15 bases in between. The CDR3 DNA is TGTGCCAGTAGAGGGTTACCGAGCACTGAAGCTTTCTTT. Its protein is CASRGLPSTEAFF.

The chain couples TRBV3-1 to TRBJ2-7; TRBD1 aligns across 7 bases. The V segment lost 4 bases and the J segment 3 bases; nucleotides outside the gene matches: 6. Germline CDR1 reads LGHDT; CDR2 reads YNNKEL (reference sequence). This CDR3 is 14 amino acids long. Here the CDR3 reads CASSRQGDFYEQYF. The CDR3 DNA is TGTGCCAGCAGCCGACAGGGAGATTTCTACGAGCAGTACTTC.

The chain recombines TRBV12-3 or TRBV12-4 with TRBJ2-1; D is ambiguous. Between the trimmed V and J ends, which lost 1 base and 1 base, there was a span of 8 bases. CDR3 length: 15 amino acids. The CDR3: CASSLGLESYNEQFF. The CDR3 coding sequence is TGTGCCAGCAGTTTAGGGTTAGAATCCTACAATGAGCAGTTCTTC.

This clonotype has just a few counts. The V call is TRBV15, the J call TRBJ1-4; no clear D. CDR1 LNHNV and CDR2 YYDKDF come from the germline V gene (reference sequence). Trimming pared 0 bases from V and 7 bases from J, leaving 12 bases between. CDR3 length: 15 amino acids. This chain's CDR3 is CATSRDWADSEKLFF. As DNA, the CDR3 is TGTGCCACCAGCAGAGATTGGGCAGACTCTGAAAAACTGTTTTTT.